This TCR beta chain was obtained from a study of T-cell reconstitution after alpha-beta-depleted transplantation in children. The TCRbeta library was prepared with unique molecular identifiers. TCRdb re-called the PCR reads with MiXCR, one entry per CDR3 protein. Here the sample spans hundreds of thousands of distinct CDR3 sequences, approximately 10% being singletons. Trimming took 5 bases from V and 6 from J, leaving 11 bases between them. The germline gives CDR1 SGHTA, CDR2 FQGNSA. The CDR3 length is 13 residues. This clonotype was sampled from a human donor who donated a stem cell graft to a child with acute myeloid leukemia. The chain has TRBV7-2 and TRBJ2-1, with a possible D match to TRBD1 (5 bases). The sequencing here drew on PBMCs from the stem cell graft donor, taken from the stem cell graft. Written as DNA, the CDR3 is TGTGCCAGCAGCACAGGACCAGCCAATGAGCAGTTCTTC. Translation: CASSTGPANEQFF.